This TCR beta chain was recovered during a study of cytomegalovirus exposure and HLA in healthy donors. The PCR ran on 60 Vbeta and 13 Jbeta primers. TCRdb keeps only in-frame clones here, not all; method: immunoSEQ multiplex PCR. There are around 150,000 clones in the sample, with roughly 1.3% held by the top ten. CDR3 length: 15 residues. J was trimmed by 2 bases and V by 4 bases; bases with no gene match: 3. CDR1 is LNHNV and CDR2 is YYDKDF in the germline V gene (reference sequence). This sequence was found in a woman aged 60-75 years in good health and CMV-seronegative. The chain links TRBV15 to TRBJ2-3; 10 bases map to TRBD2. Sequenced material: PBMCs. CDR3 sequence (DNA): TGTGCCACCAGCATTCTAGCGGGAGCCACAGATACGCAGTATTTT. Translated, it gives CATSILAGATDTQYF.